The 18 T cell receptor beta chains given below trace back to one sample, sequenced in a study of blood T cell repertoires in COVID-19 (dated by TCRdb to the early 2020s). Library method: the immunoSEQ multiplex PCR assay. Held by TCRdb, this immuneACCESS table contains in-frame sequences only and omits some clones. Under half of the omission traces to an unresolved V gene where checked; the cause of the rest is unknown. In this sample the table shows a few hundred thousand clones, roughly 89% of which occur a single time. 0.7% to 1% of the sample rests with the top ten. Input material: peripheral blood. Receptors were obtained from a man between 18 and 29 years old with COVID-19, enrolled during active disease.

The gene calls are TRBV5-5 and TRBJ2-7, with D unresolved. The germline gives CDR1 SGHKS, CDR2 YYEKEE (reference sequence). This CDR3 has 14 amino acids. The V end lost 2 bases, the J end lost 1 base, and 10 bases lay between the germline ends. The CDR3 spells CASSFGRPSYEQYF. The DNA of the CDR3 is TGTGCCAGCAGCTTTGGCAGGCCATCCTACGAGCAGTACTTC.

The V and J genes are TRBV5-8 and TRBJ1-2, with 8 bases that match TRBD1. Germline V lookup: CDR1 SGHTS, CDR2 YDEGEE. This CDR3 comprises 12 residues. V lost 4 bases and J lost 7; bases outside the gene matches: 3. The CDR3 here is CASSRDRRGYTF. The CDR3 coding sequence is TGTGCCAGCAGCAGGGACAGGCGTGGCTACACCTTC. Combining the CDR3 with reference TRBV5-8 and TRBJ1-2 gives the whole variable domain EAGVTQSPTHLIKTRGQQATLRCSPISGHTSVYWYQQALGLGLQFLLWYDEGEERNRGNFPPRFSGRQFPNYSSELNVNALELEDSALYLCASSRDRRGYTFGSGTRLTVV.

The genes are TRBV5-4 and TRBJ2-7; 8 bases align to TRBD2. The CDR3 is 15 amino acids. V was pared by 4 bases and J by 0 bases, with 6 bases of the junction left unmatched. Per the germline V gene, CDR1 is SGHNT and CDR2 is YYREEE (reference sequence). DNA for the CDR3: TGTGCCAGCAGCGATTCCGGGGGGGCCTCCTACGAGCAGTACTTC. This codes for CASSDSGGASYEQYF.

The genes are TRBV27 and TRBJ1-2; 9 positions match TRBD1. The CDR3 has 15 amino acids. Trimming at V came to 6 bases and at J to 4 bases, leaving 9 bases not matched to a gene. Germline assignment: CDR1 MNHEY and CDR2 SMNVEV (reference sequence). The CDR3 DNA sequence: TGTGCCAGCAGCTTTAGGGGACAGGGTCTCTATGGCTACACCTTC. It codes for CASSFRGQGLYGYTF.

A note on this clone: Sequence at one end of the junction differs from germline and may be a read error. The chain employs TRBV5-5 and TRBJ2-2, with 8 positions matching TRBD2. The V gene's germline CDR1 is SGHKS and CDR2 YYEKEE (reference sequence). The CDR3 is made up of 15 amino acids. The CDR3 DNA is TGTGCCAGCAGTCCCACTAGCGGACCCACCCGGGAGCTGTTTTTT. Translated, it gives CASSPTSGPTRELFF.

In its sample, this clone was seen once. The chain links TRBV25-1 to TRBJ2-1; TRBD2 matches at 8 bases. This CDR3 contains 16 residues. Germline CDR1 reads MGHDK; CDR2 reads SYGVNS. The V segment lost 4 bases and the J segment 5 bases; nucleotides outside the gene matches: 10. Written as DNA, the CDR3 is TGTGCCAGCAGTGCGACTAGCGAGCAGTTAGACAATGAGCAGTTCTTC. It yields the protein CASSATSEQLDNEQFF. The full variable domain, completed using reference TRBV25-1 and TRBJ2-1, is EADIYQTPRYLVIGTGKKITLECSQTMGHDKMYWYQQDPGMELHLIHYSYGVNSTEKGDLSSESTVSRIRTEHFPLTLESARPSHTSQYLCASSATSEQLDNEQFFGPGTRLTVL.

The CDR3 region has the DNA TGTGCCAGCAGTGATGGGCTAGCGGTGAGGGAGCTGTTTTTT. It codes for CASSDGLAVRELFF. The V call is TRBV2, the J call TRBJ2-2, with 7 bases fitting TRBD2. After removal of 3 bases from V and 9 bases from J, the junction contained 7 bases not matched to a gene. The CDR3 is made up of 14 amino acids. CDR1 and CDR2 (germline): SNHLY, FYNNEI.

CDR3 in amino acids: CASSAASLPLSPLHF. The CDR3 nucleotides read TGTGCCAGCAGCGCCGCGTCCCTGCCCCTGTCACCCCTCCACTTT. V is TRBV5-6 and J is TRBJ1-6; D is unresolved. CDR3 length equals 15 residues. Trimming took off 4 bases at V and 10 bases at J, with 18 bases between the two ends. The germline gives CDR1 SGHDT, CDR2 YYEEEE.

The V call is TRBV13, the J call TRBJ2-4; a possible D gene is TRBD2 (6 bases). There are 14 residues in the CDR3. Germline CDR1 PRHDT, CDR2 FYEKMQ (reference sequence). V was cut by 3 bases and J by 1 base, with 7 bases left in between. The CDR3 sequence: CASSFGGAKNIQYF. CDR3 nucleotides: TGTGCCAGCAGCTTTGGGGGGGCCAAAAACATTCAGTACTTC.

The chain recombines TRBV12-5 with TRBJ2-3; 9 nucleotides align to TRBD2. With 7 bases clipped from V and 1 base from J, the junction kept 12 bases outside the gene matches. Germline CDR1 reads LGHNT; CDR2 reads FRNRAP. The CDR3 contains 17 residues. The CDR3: CASATSLEREGTDTQYF. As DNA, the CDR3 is TGTGCTAGTGCCACATCGTTAGAGCGGGAGGGCACAGATACGCAGTATTTT.

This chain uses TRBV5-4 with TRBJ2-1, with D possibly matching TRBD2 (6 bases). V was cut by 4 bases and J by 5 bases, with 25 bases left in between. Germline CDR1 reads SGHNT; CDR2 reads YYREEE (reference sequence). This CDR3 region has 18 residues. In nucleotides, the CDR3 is TGTGCCAGCAGCCCTAGCGTGGGGAGGAGGGCGGGGAACAATGAGCAGTTCTTC. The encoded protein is CASSPSVGRRAGNNEQFF.

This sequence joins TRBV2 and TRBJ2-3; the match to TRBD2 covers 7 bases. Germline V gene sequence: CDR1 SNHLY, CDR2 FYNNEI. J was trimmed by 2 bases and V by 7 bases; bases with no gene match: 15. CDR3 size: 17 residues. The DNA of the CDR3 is TGTGCCAGCATCGTCGGAGAAGCGGGGCTATCCACAGATACGCAGTATTTT. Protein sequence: CASIVGEAGLSTDTQYF.

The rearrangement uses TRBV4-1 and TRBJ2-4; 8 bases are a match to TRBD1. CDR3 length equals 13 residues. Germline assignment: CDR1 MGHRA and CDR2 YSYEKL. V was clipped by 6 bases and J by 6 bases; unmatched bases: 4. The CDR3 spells CASRDRVRNIQYF. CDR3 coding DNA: TGCGCCAGCAGGGACAGGGTTCGAAACATTCAGTACTTC.

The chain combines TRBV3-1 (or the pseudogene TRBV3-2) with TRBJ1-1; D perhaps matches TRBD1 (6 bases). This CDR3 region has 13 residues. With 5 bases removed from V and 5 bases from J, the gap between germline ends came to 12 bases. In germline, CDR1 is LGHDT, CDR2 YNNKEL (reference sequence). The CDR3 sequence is CASSKGVGTEAFF. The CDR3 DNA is TGTGCCAGCAGCAAGGGGGTCGGGACTGAAGCTTTCTTT.

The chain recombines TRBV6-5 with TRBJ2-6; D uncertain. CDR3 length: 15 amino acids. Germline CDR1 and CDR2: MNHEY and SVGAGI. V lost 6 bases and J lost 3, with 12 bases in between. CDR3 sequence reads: CASRSQANGANVLTF. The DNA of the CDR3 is TGTGCCAGCAGGAGTCAGGCCAATGGGGCCAACGTCCTGACTTTC.

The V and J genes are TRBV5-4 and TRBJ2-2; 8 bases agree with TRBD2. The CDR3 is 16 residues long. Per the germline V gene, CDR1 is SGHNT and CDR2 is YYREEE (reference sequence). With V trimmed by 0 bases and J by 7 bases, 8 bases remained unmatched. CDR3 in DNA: TGTGCCAGCAGCTTGGAAGCGGGGGCACTGGACGGGGAGCTGTTTTTT. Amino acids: CASSLEAGALDGELFF.

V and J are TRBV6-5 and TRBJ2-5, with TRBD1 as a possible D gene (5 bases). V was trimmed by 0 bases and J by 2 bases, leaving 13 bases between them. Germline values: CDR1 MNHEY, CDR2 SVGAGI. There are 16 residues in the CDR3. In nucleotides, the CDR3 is TGTGCCAGCAGTTACTCGAAGGCTACAGGTCAAGAGACCCAGTACTTC. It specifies CASSYSKATGQETQYF.

The CDR3, as DNA: TGCGCCAGCAGTGTCAGGATTTACGATGAGCAGTTCTTC. It codes for CASSVRIYDEQFF. J is TRBJ2-1 and V is TRBV10-1; D uncertain. Germline CDR1 and CDR2: WNHNN and SYGVQD (reference sequence). Trimming shortened V by 4 bases and J by 8 bases, and 12 bases separated the two germline ends. This CDR3 comprises 13 residues.